A selection of T cell receptor beta chains follows, all from one sample in a study of blood T cell repertoires in COVID-19. The method was immunoSEQ multiplex PCR; TCRdb's version includes in-frame clones alone and lacks a portion of them. The sample has approximately 300,000 clones; more than 85% are singletons. The sample was PBMCs or T cells enriched from blood (not recorded which). The receptors here all came from a young woman who had recovered from COVID-19. Each CDR3 is given with its conserved first and last residue. The order of the fields is V gene, clone size, D gene, J gene, CDR3 protein, CDR3 DNA. D genes are given only for firm matches. Only some rows state a clone size, as once, few, many or a class for expanded clones.

v_gene: TRBV29-1
abundance: NA
d_gene: NA
j_gene: TRBJ2-5
CDR3aa: CSAHLYGLQETQYF
CDR3nt: TGCAGCGCCCATCTCTACGGACTACAAGAGACCCAGTACTTC

v_gene: TRBV18
abundance: NA
d_gene: NA
j_gene: TRBJ1-1
CDR3aa: CASSQGGRTEAFF
CDR3nt: TGTGCCAGCTCACAGGGGGGGCGAACTGAAGCTTTCTTT

v_gene: TRBV7-2
abundance: NA
d_gene: NA
j_gene: TRBJ2-1
CDR3aa: CASSSSPIYGEQFF
CDR3nt: TGTGCCAGCAGCTCGTCTCCTATCTATGGTGAGCAGTTCTTC

v_gene: TRBV7-9
abundance: NA
d_gene: NA
j_gene: TRBJ2-3
CDR3aa: CASSSGVVVVGTDTQYF
CDR3nt: TGTGCCAGCAGCTCAGGGGTAGTAGTAGTCGGCACAGATACGCAGTATTTT

v_gene: TRBV28
abundance: few
d_gene: TRBD1
j_gene: TRBJ1-4
CDR3aa: CASSSGQGVEKLFF
CDR3nt: TGTGCCAGCAGTTCGGGACAGGGGGTTGAAAAACTGTTTTTT

v_gene: TRBV18
abundance: NA
d_gene: NA
j_gene: TRBJ2-5
CDR3aa: CASTGQQQETQYF
CDR3nt: TGTGCCAGCACCGGACAGCAGCAAGAGACCCAGTACTTC

v_gene: TRBV12-5
abundance: NA
d_gene: TRBD2
j_gene: TRBJ2-1
CDR3aa: CASGLVGGTSAYNEQFF
CDR3nt: TGTGCTAGTGGTTTGGTAGGCGGGACTAGCGCTTACAATGAGCAGTTCTTC

v_gene: TRBV28
abundance: once
d_gene: TRBD2
j_gene: TRBJ2-3
CDR3aa: CASGGLAGEGSSTDTQYF
CDR3nt: TGTGCCAGCGGGGGACTAGCGGGAGAAGGGAGCAGCACAGATACGCAGTATTTT

v_gene: TRBV7-9
abundance: NA
d_gene: TRBD2
j_gene: TRBJ2-7
CDR3aa: CASRGTSGSHEQYF
CDR3nt: TGTGCCAGCAGAGGGACTAGCGGGAGCCACGAGCAGTACTTC

v_gene: TRBV10-3
abundance: NA
d_gene: TRBD1
j_gene: TRBJ1-5
CDR3aa: CAISGDRDNQPQHF
CDR3nt: TGTGCCATCAGCGGCGACAGGGACAATCAGCCCCAGCATTTT

v_gene: TRBV27
abundance: NA
d_gene: NA
j_gene: TRBJ2-6
CDR3aa: CASSMSPFSGANVLTF
CDR3nt: TGTGCCAGCAGTATGTCCCCGTTCTCTGGGGCCAACGTCCTGACTTTC

v_gene: TRBV7-9
abundance: NA
d_gene: NA
j_gene: TRBJ1-1
CDR3aa: CASSLIPVNTEAFF
CDR3nt: TGTGCCAGCAGCTTAATTCCGGTGAACACTGAAGCTTTCTTT

v_gene: TRBV11-3
abundance: NA
d_gene: NA
j_gene: TRBJ2-7
CDR3aa: CASSLIQGGEQYF
CDR3nt: TGTGCCAGCAGCTTAATCCAGGGGGGCGAGCAGTACTTC

v_gene: TRBV2
abundance: NA
d_gene: TRBD2
j_gene: TRBJ2-7
CDR3aa: CASSREGYEQYF
CDR3nt: TGTGCCAGCAGTCGGGAGGGGTACGAGCAGTACTTC

v_gene: TRBV27
abundance: few
d_gene: NA
j_gene: TRBJ2-1
CDR3aa: CASSFWRGGSSYNEQFF
CDR3nt: TGTGCCAGCAGTTTCTGGAGGGGGGGGAGCTCCTACAATGAGCAGTTCTTC

v_gene: TRBV11-2
abundance: NA
d_gene: NA
j_gene: TRBJ2-7
CDR3aa: CASSLGVGASGYEQYF
CDR3nt: TGTGCCAGCAGCTTAGGCGTGGGGGCTAGCGGCTACGAGCAGTACTTC

v_gene: TRBV19
abundance: NA
d_gene: NA
j_gene: TRBJ1-3
CDR3aa: CASTRQGARSGNTIYF
CDR3nt: TGTGCCAGTACGAGACAAGGGGCCCGCTCTGGAAACACCATATATTTT

v_gene: TRBV7-2
abundance: NA
d_gene: NA
j_gene: TRBJ1-3
CDR3aa: CASVRLDAGNTIYF
CDR3nt: TGTGCCAGCGTTAGACTGGATGCTGGAAACACCATATATTTT

v_gene: TRBV10-3
abundance: NA
d_gene: NA
j_gene: TRBJ2-3
CDR3aa: CAISESPGGTDTQYF
CDR3nt: TGTGCCATCAGTGAAAGCCCAGGGGGCACAGATACGCAGTATTTT